This TCR beta chain stems from a study of blood T cell repertoires in COVID-19. Germline values: CDR1 MGHRA, CDR2 YSYEKL. This CDR3 region has 15 residues. Trimming cost V 1 base and J 5 bases, with 12 bases left between them. The assay was immunoSEQ multiplex PCR, and TCRdb's table has in-frame clones only and misses some. The sample yields about 230,000 clones, about nine tenths seen once. The J gene is TRBJ1-5, the V gene TRBV4-1, with D uncertain. The clonotype comes from a woman younger than 45 with acute COVID-19. The sample consisted of PBMCs or T cells enriched from blood (not recorded which). The CDR3 is CASSQASTGDQPQHF. CDR3 DNA sequence: TGCGCCAGCAGCCAAGCAAGTACCGGGGATCAGCCCCAGCATTTT.